These 15 T cell receptor beta chains originate from one sample sequenced in a study of identical twins. Using its own MiXCR run on the 5' RACE reads, TCRdb lists one record per CDR3 protein. The sample holds 1.5 million or so distinct CDR3 sequences, roughly 35% seen once. Sequencing was performed on cord blood. These receptors came from a newborn girl in good health.

In its sample, this clonotype was seen a few times. The chain employs TRBV4-2 and TRBJ1-5; D is unclear. This CDR3 spans 16 amino acids. V lost 1 base, J lost 1 base, and 11 bases lay in between. CDR1 LGHNA and CDR2 YNFKEQ come from the germline V gene. DNA for the CDR3: TGTGCCAGCAGCCAAGTTCGGGGTTCCAGCAATCAGCCCCAGCATTTT. Its protein is CASSQVRGSSNQPQHF.

The chain is built from TRBV4-1 and TRBJ2-2; TRBD1 is a possible D gene (5 bases). The V gene lost 5 bases and the J gene lost 6 bases, with 10 bases spanning the gap. The CDR3 loop spans 13 amino acids. Germline V gene data show CDR1 as MGHRA and CDR2 as YSYEKL. The CDR3 reads CASSTLTAGELFF. CDR3 DNA: TGCGCCAGCAGCACCCTGACAGCCGGGGAGCTGTTTTTT.

Only a few counts were recorded for this clonotype. The V call is TRBV20-1, the J call TRBJ2-7; no clear D gene. Trimming left V 6 bases short and J 0 bases short, with 18 bases between. This CDR3 spans 15 amino acids. Looked up from germline, CDR1 is DFQATT and CDR2 is SNEGSKA (reference sequence). The CDR3 DNA reads TGCAGTGCAGATCCTCCTGGCGTAGGCTCCTACGAGCAGTACTTC. Translated: CSADPPGVGSYEQYF.

This clonotype was counted a few times. V is TRBV2 and J is TRBJ1-2; 10 nucleotides align to TRBD1. V lost 10 bases to trimming and J lost 4 bases; unmatched junction nucleotides: 9. Germline V gene data show CDR1 as SNHLY and CDR2 as FYNNEI. The length of the CDR3 is 14 residues. The CDR3 nucleotides read TGTGCCAACCGATCGACAGGGGGCGGCTATGGCTACACCTTC. Amino acids: CANRSTGGGYGYTF.

This clonotype occurred a few times. V is TRBV20-1 and J is TRBJ2-1; 10 bases are shared with TRBD2. The germline gives CDR1 DFQATT, CDR2 SNEGSKA (reference sequence). The CDR3 sequence is 14 residues long. Germline trimming cut 4 bases from V and 5 bases from J; bases unmatched to any gene: 5. CDR3 nucleotide sequence: TGCAGTGCTAAGCGGGGGGGCCTCGACAATGAGCAGTTCTTC. Protein: CSAKRGGLDNEQFF.

The V call is TRBV20-1, the J call TRBJ2-7; tentatively, D is TRBD2 (6 bases). Germline V gene lookup returns CDR1 DFQATT and CDR2 SNEGSKA (reference sequence). The CDR3 consists of 13 residues. V was pared by 5 bases and J by 5 bases, with 16 bases between. The CDR3 region is CSARSRRVHEQYF. The CDR3 DNA sequence: TGCAGTGCTCGAAGCAGGAGGGTCCACGAGCAGTACTTC.

This clonotype was detected many times. This rearrangement joins TRBV6-6 to TRBJ2-1; no reliable D call. Trimming stripped 6 bases from V and 5 bases from J, with 5 bases between. Germline V gene lookup returns CDR1 MNHNY and CDR2 SVGAGI (reference sequence). This CDR3 comprises 11 residues. The CDR3 here is CASSSDNEQFF. For the CDR3, the DNA is TGTGCCAGCAGCTCGGACAATGAGCAGTTCTTC.

This clonotype was picked up a small number of times. This sequence joins TRBV10-3 and TRBJ2-2; 8 bases map to TRBD2. Germline CDR1 reads ENHRY; CDR2 reads SYGVKD. This CDR3 contains 14 residues. With V trimmed by 9 bases and J by 0 bases, 3 bases remained unmatched. The CDR3 DNA follows: TGTGCCATGAAAGCGGGGGCGAACACCGGGGAGCTGTTTTTT. This encodes CAMKAGANTGELFF.

This clonotype was recorded a few times. The chain couples TRBV5-1 to TRBJ1-1; D is undetermined. CDR3 length: 16 residues. V was cut by 1 base and J by 1 base, with 14 bases left in between. CDR1 SGHRS and CDR2 YFSETQ come from the germline V gene. The CDR3 nucleotides are TGCGCCAGCAGCTTGTCGCCCGGACGGGGGAACACTGAAGCTTTCTTT. Protein: CASSLSPGRGNTEAFF.

The chain has TRBV6-1 and TRBJ2-5; D gene unclear. The CDR3 consists of 12 residues. With 5 bases removed from V and 7 bases from J, the gap between germline ends came to 11 bases. Germline CDR1 MNHNS, CDR2 SASEGT. This CDR3 reads CASSFYFPTQYF. DNA for the CDR3: TGTGCCAGCAGTTTCTATTTTCCGACCCAGTACTTC.

V is TRBV12-3 or TRBV12-4 and J is TRBJ2-3, with D possibly TRBD2 on 5 matching bases. The CDR3 extends over 15 amino acids. V was cut by 3 bases and J by 4 bases, with 14 bases left in between. The CDR3 bases are TGTGCCAGCAGTTTTACTAGAGGGAGAGCAGATACGCAGTATTTT. Translation gives CASSFTRGRADTQYF.

This clonotype turned up a few times. The chain recombines TRBV25-1 with TRBJ2-3; D may be TRBD1 (5 bases). V was pared by 3 bases and J by 0 bases, with 7 bases between. Germline V lookup: CDR1 MGHDK, CDR2 SYGVNS. The CDR3 runs to 14 residues. CDR3 sequence: CASSDRVSTDTQYF. CDR3 nucleotide sequence: TGTGCCAGCAGTGACAGGGTTAGCACAGATACGCAGTATTTT. The full variable domain, with the rest looked up from reference TRBV25-1 and TRBJ2-3, is EADIYQTPRYLVIGTGKKITLECSQTMGHDKMYWYQQDPGMELHLIHYSYGVNSTEKGDLSSESTVSRIRTEHFPLTLESARPSHTSQYLCASSDRVSTDTQYFGPGTRLTVL.

This clonotype has just a few counts. V and J are TRBV25-1 and TRBJ2-3, with 13 bases aligning to TRBD2. Trimming cost V 3 bases and J 1 base; bases outside gene matches: 16. CDR1 MGHDK and CDR2 SYGVNS come from the germline V gene. CDR3 size: 21 residues. CDR3 protein: CASSDPTSGRRGDWGTDTQYF. The CDR3 DNA is TGTGCCAGCAGTGATCCGACTAGCGGGAGGAGGGGGGATTGGGGCACAGATACGCAGTATTTT.

The chain's CDR3 is CASSHWTGFTGELFF. DNA of the CDR3: TGTGCCAGCAGTCACTGGACAGGGTTCACCGGGGAGCTGTTTTTT. The chain couples TRBV28 to TRBJ2-2; 8 nucleotides line up with TRBD1. Losses at the gene ends were 5 bases for V and 4 bases for J; bases not matched to a gene: 6. The CDR3 runs 15 residues. The germline gives CDR1 MDHEN, CDR2 SYDVKM.

This clonotype was counted only a few times. The CDR3: CASSLPSDPKETQYF. The CDR3 coding sequence is TGTGCCAGCAGCCTCCCTAGCGACCCCAAAGAGACCCAGTACTTC. The rearrangement links TRBV11-2 to TRBJ2-5; D might be TRBD2 (6 bases). The CDR3 has 15 amino acids. The germline V gene has CDR1 SGHAT and CDR2 FQNNGV. V was pared by 5 bases and J by 3 bases, with 16 bases between.